This T cell receptor (beta chain) was documented in a study of shared clonotypes between healthy human individuals. Study-wide findings and caveats: Rarefaction curves obtained for sorted subsets showed sequencing incomplete despite large depth. Unshared clonotypes carried lower generation probabilities than those common to all four donors.

The V segment lost 1 base and the J segment 1 base; nucleotides outside the gene matches: 3. The CDR3 length is 15 residues. Germline CDR1 reads SGHAT; CDR2 reads FQNNGV. As to this clone: Its target is not known.

Several immunoSEQ plates held equal portions of the genomic DNA taken from each subset. Repertoires were generated with immunoSEQ multiplex PCR, while TCRdb's copy carries only in-frame clones and drops some. The sample shows more than 850,000 clones, around 82% of them seen only once. Recent acute infections and vaccinations were absent in the healthy HIV-negative adult donors. Material: memory CD4+ T cells from PBMCs. Subset specified: CD45RA-negative fraction. This receptor was obtained from a man younger than 30 in good health. Some clones in this sample may be carry-over from other donors' samples. V gene TRBV11-2 combines with J gene TRBJ2-5; 7 bases align to TRBD2. The CDR3, as DNA: TGTGCCAGCAGCTTAGCTCGCGGGAGCCAAGAGACCCAGTACTTC. Translating gives CASSLARGSQETQYF.